The rows below give T cell receptor beta chains drawn from one sample of a study of blood T cell repertoires in COVID-19. Repertoires were generated with immunoSEQ multiplex PCR, while TCRdb's copy carries only in-frame clones and drops some. The repertoire holds some 140,000 clones, with 85% as singletons. Sequencing was carried out using peripheral blood. Source of these receptors: a human donor in a cohort sampled during active COVID-19. Each CDR3 is given with its conserved first and last residue. A D gene is named only where the DNA matches it firmly. Clone size, where shown, is once, few, many, or a class for clones that have expanded.

d_gene	j_gene	v_gene	abundance	CDR3nt	CDR3aa
TRBD2	TRBJ2-3	TRBV7-9	few	TGTGCCAGCAGCTTAGGTAGCGGGGGGTCCGCTAGCACAGATACGCAGTATTTT	CASSLGSGGSASTDTQYF
TRBD1	TRBJ1-5	TRBV11-2	-	TGTGCCAGCAGCTTCGGACAGGGGCCGGACCAGCCCCAGCATTTT	CASSFGQGPDQPQHF
-	TRBJ2-2	TRBV5-1	-	TGCGCCAGCAGCCCGAGAACAGGGAACACCGGGGAGCTGTTTTTT	CASSPRTGNTGELFF
-	TRBJ1-3	TRBV6-6	-	TGTGCCAGCACCTCAGGGTCCAGCTCTGGAAACACCATATATTTT	CASTSGSSSGNTIYF
TRBD1	TRBJ2-7	TRBV2	-	TGTGCCAGCGAGGGAGGACAGGGCTACGAGCAGTACTTC	CASEGGQGYEQYF
-	TRBJ1-5	TRBV5-6	-	TGTGCCAGCAGCCAAGCGGGAGTATTTCAGCCCCAGCATTTT	CASSQAGVFQPQHF
-	TRBJ2-5	TRBV28	-	TGTGCCAGCAGTTGGAATCGGGTTATGGAGACCCAGTACTTC	CASSWNRVMETQYF
TRBD2	TRBJ2-3	TRBV6-4	-	TGTGCCAGCAGCGCCGGGGGTAGCGGGGGGACCCGGGATACGCAGTATTTT	CASSAGGSGGTRDTQYF
TRBD2	TRBJ2-7	TRBV13	-	TGTGCCAGCAGCTTAGAGATGGGACTAGCGGGGGGGCCCAAGCAGTACTTC	CASSLEMGLAGGPKQYF
-	TRBJ2-7	TRBV7-6	-	TGTGCCAGCAGCTTAGGGGCGGGGAAGGGCTACGAGCAGTACTTC	CASSLGAGKGYEQYF
-	TRBJ2-5	TRBV7-8	-	TGTGCCAGCAGCCCGTACGGCCAAGAGACCCAGTACTTC	CASSPYGQETQYF
TRBD1	TRBJ2-5	TRBV5-8	-	TGTGCCAGCAGCTTACCGGGACAGGTTAACCAAGAGACCCAGTACTTC	CASSLPGQVNQETQYF
TRBD1	TRBJ1-6	TRBV2	-	TGTGCCAGCAGGCCGACAGGGGTTGTACCCCTCCACTTT	CASRPTGVVPLHF
-	TRBJ2-1	TRBV9	once	TGTGCCAGCAGCGTAGTCCCGACGGGCAATGAGCAGTTCTTC	CASSVVPTGNEQFF
-	TRBJ1-2	TRBV29-1	-	TGCAGCGTTGAAGAGTTGGGGGCGAATGGCTACACCTTC	CSVEELGANGYTF
-	TRBJ2-3	TRBV2	-	TGTGCCAGCGCGTCACTGAGGACTAGCACAGATACGCAGTATTTT	CASASLRTSTDTQYF
-	TRBJ2-7	TRBV19	-	TGTGCCAGTAGTTCCCGGGACACCTCCTACGAGCAGTACTTC	CASSSRDTSYEQYF
TRBD1	TRBJ1-3	TRBV6-1	-	TGTGCCAGCAGTGAATTGTCTGGACAGGGGAGCCCCATATATTTT	CASSELSGQGSPIYF
TRBD2	TRBJ2-1	TRBV19	-	TGTGCCAGTAGTATCCCCGGACTAGCGGGAGTGGGCAATGAGCAGTTCTTC	CASSIPGLAGVGNEQFF
TRBD2	TRBJ2-2	TRBV6-2/TRBV6-3	-	TGTGCCAGCAGTTCCGGGACTAGCGGGAACACCGGGGAGCTGTTTTTT	CASSSGTSGNTGELFF
-	TRBJ1-4	TRBV30	-	TGTGCCTGGAGTGTAAGAAGGGGGATAAGTTTCGAAAAACTGTTTTTT	CAWSVRRGISFEKLFF
TRBD2	TRBJ2-3	TRBV9	-	TGTGCCAGCAGCGTAGAGGCTAGCGGGGGGGCTTATACGCAGTATTTT	CASSVEASGGAYTQYF
TRBD2	TRBJ2-3	TRBV5-1	few	TGCGCCAGCAGCTTGCCTAGCGGGAGAGATACGCAGTATTTT	CASSLPSGRDTQYF
TRBD2	TRBJ2-1	TRBV5-1	-	TGCGCCAGCAGCGCCACTCGGAGCGGGGGCCGCTATAATGAGCAGTTCTTC	CASSATRSGGRYNEQFF
-	TRBJ1-1	TRBV27	-	TGTGCCAGCAGTTCTTTAGTACAGGGTACTTCTGAAGCTTTCTTT	CASSSLVQGTSEAFF
-	TRBJ2-2	TRBV7-2	-	TGTGCCAGCAGCCCCCCCGGCACCGGGGAGCTGTTTTTT	CASSPPGTGELFF
-	TRBJ2-1	TRBV7-2	-	TGTGCCAGCAGCCTCTCTCCGCGTTCCTACAATGAGCAGTTCTTC	CASSLSPRSYNEQFF
-	TRBJ1-6	TRBV15	-	TGTGCCACCAGCGGTAGACAGGATAATTCACCCCTCCACTTT	CATSGRQDNSPLHF
TRBD1	TRBJ1-1	TRBV12-3/TRBV12-4	-	TGTGCCAGCAGTTTCAGGGGGGACGCTGAAGCTTTCTTT	CASSFRGDAEAFF
-	TRBJ1-1	TRBV19	-	TGTGCCAGTAATGATCCAGGCCTACCTACGAACACTGAAGCTTTCTTT	CASNDPGLPTNTEAFF
TRBD1	TRBJ2-4	TRBV10-1	-	TGCGCCAGCACCCGAGATGGACAGGGGGCCAAAAACATTCAGTACTTC	CASTRDGQGAKNIQYF
TRBD1	TRBJ1-2	TRBV6-6	-	TGTGCCAGCAGACAAACCGGGACAGGGGAGCATGGCTACACCTTC	CASRQTGTGEHGYTF
TRBD1	TRBJ1-1	TRBV18	-	TGTGCCAGCTCACGGGGACAGGGGGCAGGGTTTGGATTTGTGAACACTGAAGCTTTCTTT	CASSRGQGAGFGFVNTEAFF
TRBD1	TRBJ1-6	TRBV6-6	-	TGTGCCAGCAGACCGGGACAGGGTCATAATTCACCCCTCCACTTT	CASRPGQGHNSPLHF
TRBD1	TRBJ1-2	TRBV27	few	TGTGCCAGCAGTGACAGGGGGCACGACTATGGCTACACCTTC	CASSDRGHDYGYTF
TRBD2	TRBJ2-1	TRBV29-1	-	TGCAGCGTTGAAAACAGACTAGCGGGAGGGGCCTTACCCAATGAGCAGTTCTTC	CSVENRLAGGALPNEQFF
TRBD1	TRBJ2-1	TRBV24-1	-	TGTGCCACCAGTGACTCGGGACAGGGGTCCTACAATGAGCAGTTCTTC	CATSDSGQGSYNEQFF
-	TRBJ1-1	TRBV30	few	TGTGCCTGGAGTATAGAAAACACTGAAGCTTTCTTT	CAWSIENTEAFF
TRBD2	TRBJ2-3	TRBV6-1	-	TGTGCCAGCAGTGCCATCAGGACTAGCAAAACAGATACGCAGTATTTT	CASSAIRTSKTDTQYF
-	TRBJ1-3	TRBV9	-	TGTGCCAGCAGCGTAGGAGGCAGAGGGTCTGGAAACACCATATATTTT	CASSVGGRGSGNTIYF
-	TRBJ2-3	TRBV15	-	TGTGCCACCAGCAGAGAGGGGGGACTGACAGATACGCAGTATTTT	CATSREGGLTDTQYF
-	TRBJ2-3	TRBV7-8	-	TGTGCCAGCAGCGGGCGGGTTGGGGGCACAGATACGCAGTATTTT	CASSGRVGGTDTQYF
TRBD1	TRBJ2-4	TRBV19	-	TGTGCCAGTAAATCGGAAGGACAGGGTGCTCCTTACGTTCAGTACTTC	CASKSEGQGAPYVQYF
-	TRBJ2-5	TRBV28	-	TGTGCCAGCAGTTTTAGCGCAGGGGCACCTCAGTACCAAGAGACCCAGTACTTC	CASSFSAGAPQYQETQYF
-	TRBJ2-1	TRBV4-3	-	TGCGCCAGCAGCCAAGTGGGTCGACAGGTCAATGAGCAGTTCTTC	CASSQVGRQVNEQFF
-	TRBJ1-1	TRBV12-3/TRBV12-4	-	TGTGCCAGCAGCGGTGGGACTGCTGAAGCTTTCTTT	CASSGGTAEAFF
TRBD1	TRBJ1-2	TRBV5-1	-	TGCGCCAGCAGAGCGGGACAGGGAGACTTCCCTAGCTATGGCTACACCTTC	CASRAGQGDFPSYGYTF
TRBD2	TRBJ2-1	TRBV5-4	few	TGTGCCAGCAGCTCGAGACTAGCGGGAGGGCATGAGCAGTTCTTC	CASSSRLAGGHEQFF